This is a list of T cell receptor beta chains from one sample in a study of beta chain features in type 1 diabetes. This table comes from immunoSEQ multiplex PCR, and its TCRdb copy is limited to in-frame clones, with some not included. The repertoire consists of 500,000 to 650,000 clones, with roughly 12% occurring once and the leading ten covering approximately 0.11%. The specimen sequenced was naive CD4+ T cells from blood. These receptor sequences come from a man younger than 45 with type 1 diabetes. The CDR3 runs from the conserved cysteine through the conserved F or W. Fields, in order: clone size, V gene, J gene, D gene, CDR3 DNA, CDR3 protein. D genes are given only for firm matches. Not every row has a clone size; where given, it reads once, few, many or a size class.

clone_size: -
v_call: TRBV7-8
j_call: TRBJ2-5
d_call: -
cdr3_nt: TGTGCCAGCAGCTCGGGGGTCGAGGAGACCCAGTACTTC
cdr3_aa: CASSSGVEETQYF

clone_size: -
v_call: TRBV11-2
j_call: TRBJ2-1
d_call: -
cdr3_nt: TGTGCCAGCAGCTTAGGGGCAAGGTACAATGAGCAGTTCTTC
cdr3_aa: CASSLGARYNEQFF

clone_size: -
v_call: TRBV30
j_call: TRBJ1-6
d_call: -
cdr3_nt: TGTGCCGACCTCGTAGGTTCCCCCCTCCACTTT
cdr3_aa: CADLVGSPLHF

clone_size: few
v_call: TRBV6-5
j_call: TRBJ1-6
d_call: TRBD1
cdr3_nt: TGTGCCAGCAGCAAACGGACAGGGAAAAATTCACCCCTCCACTTT
cdr3_aa: CASSKRTGKNSPLHF

clone_size: few
v_call: TRBV7-2
j_call: TRBJ2-6
d_call: -
cdr3_nt: TGTGCCAGCAGCTTAGTTAGAACAGGGCCTTTTGGGGCCAACGTCCTGACTTTC
cdr3_aa: CASSLVRTGPFGANVLTF

clone_size: few
v_call: TRBV27
j_call: TRBJ2-1
d_call: TRBD1
cdr3_nt: TGTGCCAGCAATCCTACCCCGCTGGACAGGGTAAGAGATGAGCAGTTCTTC
cdr3_aa: CASNPTPLDRVRDEQFF

clone_size: few
v_call: TRBV21-1
j_call: TRBJ2-7
d_call: -
cdr3_nt: TGTGCCAGCAGCAAAGCGGAGCGGGGGAGCTCCTACGAGCAGTACTTC
cdr3_aa: CASSKAERGSSYEQYF

clone_size: few
v_call: TRBV30
j_call: TRBJ2-3
d_call: -
cdr3_nt: TGTGCCTGGGCAGGGAACGCAGATACGCAGTATTTT
cdr3_aa: CAWAGNADTQYF

clone_size: -
v_call: TRBV6-5
j_call: TRBJ2-3
d_call: TRBD2
cdr3_nt: TGTGCCAGCAGCCTAGCCGGGGGGGAGGATACGCAGTATTTT
cdr3_aa: CASSLAGGEDTQYF

clone_size: few
v_call: TRBV11-2
j_call: TRBJ2-2
d_call: -
cdr3_nt: TGTGCCAGCAGCACCCCTAGAAGCACCGGGGAGCTGTTTTTT
cdr3_aa: CASSTPRSTGELFF

clone_size: few
v_call: TRBV7-9
j_call: TRBJ2-3
d_call: -
cdr3_nt: TGTGCCAGCAGCTTAGTCGTCTCGGTTGAGGGCACAGATACGCAGTATTTT
cdr3_aa: CASSLVVSVEGTDTQYF

clone_size: few
v_call: TRBV5-1
j_call: TRBJ2-1
d_call: -
cdr3_nt: TGCGCCAGCAGCTTAGGGGGTTCCTACAATGAGCAGTTCTTC
cdr3_aa: CASSLGGSYNEQFF

clone_size: -
v_call: TRBV27
j_call: TRBJ2-7
d_call: -
cdr3_nt: TGTGCCAGCAGTTTAGAGGGCGTGAGGCAGCAGTACTTC
cdr3_aa: CASSLEGVRQQYF

clone_size: -
v_call: TRBV18
j_call: TRBJ1-5
d_call: -
cdr3_nt: TGTGCCAGCACAGACAGGCCGGGGATCCCCCAGCATTTT
cdr3_aa: CASTDRPGIPQHF

clone_size: few
v_call: TRBV4-2
j_call: TRBJ1-5
d_call: TRBD1
cdr3_nt: TGTGCCAGCAGCCCAGTGGGACAGGGGGATCAGCCCCAGCATTTT
cdr3_aa: CASSPVGQGDQPQHF

clone_size: -
v_call: TRBV19
j_call: TRBJ2-5
d_call: -
cdr3_nt: TGTGCCAGTAGTATGCGGCCGGGTTTCGGGGAGACCCAGTACTTC
cdr3_aa: CASSMRPGFGETQYF

clone_size: -
v_call: TRBV25-1
j_call: TRBJ2-1
d_call: -
cdr3_nt: TGTGCCAGCAGTGAATTGAGACAGGGAGGGTATGAGCAGTTCTTC
cdr3_aa: CASSELRQGGYEQFF

clone_size: -
v_call: TRBV6-1
j_call: TRBJ2-3
d_call: -
cdr3_nt: TGTGCCAGCAGTGAAGCGGGAGGAGATACGCAGTATTTT
cdr3_aa: CASSEAGGDTQYF

clone_size: -
v_call: TRBV9
j_call: TRBJ2-7
d_call: -
cdr3_nt: TGTGCCAGCAGCGTAGGCGGACAGCTGGACTACGAGCAGTACTTC
cdr3_aa: CASSVGGQLDYEQYF

clone_size: once
v_call: TRBV7-2
j_call: TRBJ2-6
d_call: -
cdr3_nt: TGTGCCAGCAGACTCGGGGCGACAGGACCTCTTGGGGCCAACGTCCTGACTTTC
cdr3_aa: CASRLGATGPLGANVLTF

clone_size: -
v_call: TRBV6-4
j_call: TRBJ2-1
d_call: -
cdr3_nt: TGTGCCAGCAGTGACTCGACAGGCATGAGTCGACAGTTCTTC
cdr3_aa: CASSDSTGMSRQFF

clone_size: few
v_call: TRBV2
j_call: TRBJ1-3
d_call: -
cdr3_nt: TGTGCCAGCAGTGGGGCAGTCGGAAACACCATATATTTT
cdr3_aa: CASSGAVGNTIYF

clone_size: -
v_call: TRBV9
j_call: TRBJ1-2
d_call: -
cdr3_nt: TGTGCCAGCAGCGTTTGGGACATTAACTATGGCTACACCTTC
cdr3_aa: CASSVWDINYGYTF

clone_size: -
v_call: TRBV11-2
j_call: TRBJ1-2
d_call: TRBD1
cdr3_nt: TGTGCCAGCAGCCCGGACAGGGGTCCCTATGGCTACACCTTC
cdr3_aa: CASSPDRGPYGYTF

clone_size: -
v_call: TRBV7-2
j_call: TRBJ1-2
d_call: -
cdr3_nt: TGCGCCAGCAGCCAAACGACCTCAGGGAAGGATGGCTACACCTTC
cdr3_aa: CASSQTTSGKDGYTF

clone_size: -
v_call: TRBV4-1
j_call: TRBJ2-1
d_call: -
cdr3_nt: TGCGCCAGCAGCCAAGAGTTCAGGACTACATACAATGAGCAGTTCTTC
cdr3_aa: CASSQEFRTTYNEQFF

clone_size: few
v_call: TRBV25-1
j_call: TRBJ1-1
d_call: -
cdr3_nt: TGTGCCAGCAGTCGGACAGAAACGGCAGCTTTCTTT
cdr3_aa: CASSRTETAAFF

clone_size: few
v_call: TRBV25-1
j_call: TRBJ2-7
d_call: -
cdr3_nt: TGTGCCAGCAGTGGGCTAGGGGGACCTTGGAACGAGCAGTACTTC
cdr3_aa: CASSGLGGPWNEQYF

clone_size: -
v_call: TRBV7-2
j_call: TRBJ1-5
d_call: -
cdr3_nt: TGTGCCAGCAGCTCCCCTAATCAGCCCCAGCATTTT
cdr3_aa: CASSSPNQPQHF